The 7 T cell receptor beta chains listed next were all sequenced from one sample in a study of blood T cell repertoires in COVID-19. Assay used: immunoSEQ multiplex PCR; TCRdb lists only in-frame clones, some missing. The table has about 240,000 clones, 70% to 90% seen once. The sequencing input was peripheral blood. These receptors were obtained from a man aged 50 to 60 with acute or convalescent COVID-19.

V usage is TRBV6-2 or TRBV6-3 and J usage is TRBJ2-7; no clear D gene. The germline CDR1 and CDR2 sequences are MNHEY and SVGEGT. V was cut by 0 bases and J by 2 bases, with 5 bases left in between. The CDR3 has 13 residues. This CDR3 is CASSYSQTYEQYF. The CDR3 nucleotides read TGTGCCAGCAGTTACTCCCAGACCTACGAGCAGTACTTC.

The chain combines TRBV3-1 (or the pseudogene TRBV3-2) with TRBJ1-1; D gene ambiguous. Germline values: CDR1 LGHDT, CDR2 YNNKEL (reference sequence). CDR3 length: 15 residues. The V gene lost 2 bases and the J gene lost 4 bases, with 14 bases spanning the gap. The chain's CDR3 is CASSQLPSAGTEAFF. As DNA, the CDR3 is TGTGCCAGCAGCCAACTTCCCAGCGCGGGCACTGAAGCTTTCTTT.

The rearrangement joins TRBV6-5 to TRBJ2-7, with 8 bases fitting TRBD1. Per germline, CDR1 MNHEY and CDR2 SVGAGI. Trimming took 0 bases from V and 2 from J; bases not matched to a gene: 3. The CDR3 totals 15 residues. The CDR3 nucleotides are TGTGCCAGCAGTTACTCGGACAGGGACCCCTACGAGCAGTACTTC. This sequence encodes CASSYSDRDPYEQYF.

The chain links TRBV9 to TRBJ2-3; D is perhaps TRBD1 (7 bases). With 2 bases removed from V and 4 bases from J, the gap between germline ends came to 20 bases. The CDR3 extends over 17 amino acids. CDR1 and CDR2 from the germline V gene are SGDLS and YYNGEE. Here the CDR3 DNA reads TGTGCCAGCAGCGTCCACGGGGCCACAGGGGAGGCAGATACGCAGTATTTT. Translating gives CASSVHGATGEADTQYF.

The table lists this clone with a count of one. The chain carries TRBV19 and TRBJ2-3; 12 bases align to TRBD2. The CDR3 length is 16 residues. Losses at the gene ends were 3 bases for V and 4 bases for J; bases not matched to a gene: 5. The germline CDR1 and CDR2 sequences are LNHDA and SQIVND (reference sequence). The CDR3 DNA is TGTGCCAGTAGTATCCTAGCGGGAGGGCCATCAGATACGCAGTATTTT. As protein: CASSILAGGPSDTQYF.

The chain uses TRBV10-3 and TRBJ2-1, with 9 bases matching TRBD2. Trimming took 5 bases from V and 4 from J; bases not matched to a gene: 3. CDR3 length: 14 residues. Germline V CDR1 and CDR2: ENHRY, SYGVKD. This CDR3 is CAISQTSGYNEQFF. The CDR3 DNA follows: TGTGCCATCAGTCAGACTAGCGGATACAATGAGCAGTTCTTC.

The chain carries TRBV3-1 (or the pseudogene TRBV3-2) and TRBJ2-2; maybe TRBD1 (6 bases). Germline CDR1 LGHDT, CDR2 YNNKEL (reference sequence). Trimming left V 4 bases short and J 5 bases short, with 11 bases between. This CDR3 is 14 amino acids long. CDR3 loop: CASSPRGQTGELFF. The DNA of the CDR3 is TGTGCCAGCAGCCCTAGAGGACAGACCGGGGAGCTGTTTTTT.